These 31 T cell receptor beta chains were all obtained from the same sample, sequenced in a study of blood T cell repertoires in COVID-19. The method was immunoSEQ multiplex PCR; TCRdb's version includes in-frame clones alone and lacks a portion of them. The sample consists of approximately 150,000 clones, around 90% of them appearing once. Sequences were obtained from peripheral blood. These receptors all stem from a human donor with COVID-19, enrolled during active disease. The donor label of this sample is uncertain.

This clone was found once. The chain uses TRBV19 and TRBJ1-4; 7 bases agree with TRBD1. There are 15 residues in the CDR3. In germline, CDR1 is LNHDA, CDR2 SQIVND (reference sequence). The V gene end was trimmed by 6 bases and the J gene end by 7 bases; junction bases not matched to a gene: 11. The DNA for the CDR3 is TGTGCCAGTAGCCCGCCCAAGGGGGCTGGTGAAAAACTGTTTTTT. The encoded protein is CASSPPKGAGEKLFF.

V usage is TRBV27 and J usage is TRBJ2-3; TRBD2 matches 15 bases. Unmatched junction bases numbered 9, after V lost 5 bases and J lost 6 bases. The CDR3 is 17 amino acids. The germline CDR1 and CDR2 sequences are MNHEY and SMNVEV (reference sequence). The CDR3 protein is CASSTIRTSGGADTQYF. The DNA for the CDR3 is TGTGCCAGCAGTACGATTCGGACTAGCGGGGGGGCGGATACGCAGTATTTT.

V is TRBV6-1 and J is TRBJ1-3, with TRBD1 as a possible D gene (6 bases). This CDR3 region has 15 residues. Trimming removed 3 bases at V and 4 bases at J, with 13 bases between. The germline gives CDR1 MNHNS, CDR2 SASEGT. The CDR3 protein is CASSENRDNGNTIYF. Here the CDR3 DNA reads TGTGCCAGCAGTGAGAACCGGGACAACGGAAACACCATATATTTT.

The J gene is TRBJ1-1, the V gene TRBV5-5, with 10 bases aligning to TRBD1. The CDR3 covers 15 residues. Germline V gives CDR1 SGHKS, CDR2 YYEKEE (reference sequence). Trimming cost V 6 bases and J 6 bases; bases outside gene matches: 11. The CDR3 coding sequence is TGTGCCAGCATCGGGGGAGGGACAGGGGCTCCTGAAGCTTTCTTT. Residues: CASIGGGTGAPEAFF.

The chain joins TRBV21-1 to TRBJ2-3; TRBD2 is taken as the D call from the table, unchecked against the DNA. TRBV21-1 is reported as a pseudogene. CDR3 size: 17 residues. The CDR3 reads CASSKKRTGSRTDTQYF. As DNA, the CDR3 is TGTGCCAGCAGCAAAAAGCGGACGGGGAGCCGCACAGATACGCAGTATTTT.

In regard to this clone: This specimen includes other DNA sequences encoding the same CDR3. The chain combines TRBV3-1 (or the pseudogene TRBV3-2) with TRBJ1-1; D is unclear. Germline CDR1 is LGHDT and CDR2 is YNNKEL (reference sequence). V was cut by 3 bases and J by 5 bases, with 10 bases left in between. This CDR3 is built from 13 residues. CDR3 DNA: TGTGCCAGCAGCCAGGAGGGTGGGACTGAAGCTTTCTTT. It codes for CASSQEGGTEAFF.

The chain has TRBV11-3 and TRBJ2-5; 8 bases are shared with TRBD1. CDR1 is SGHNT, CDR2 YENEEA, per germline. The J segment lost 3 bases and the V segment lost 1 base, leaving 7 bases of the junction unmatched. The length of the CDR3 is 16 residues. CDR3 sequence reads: CASSLASGTGEETQYF. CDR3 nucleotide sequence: TGTGCCAGCAGCTTAGCCTCCGGGACAGGTGAAGAGACCCAGTACTTC.

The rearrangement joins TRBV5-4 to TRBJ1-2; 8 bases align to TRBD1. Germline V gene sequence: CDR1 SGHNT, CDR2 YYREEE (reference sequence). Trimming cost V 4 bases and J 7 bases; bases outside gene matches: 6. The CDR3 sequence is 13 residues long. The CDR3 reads CASSRRQGFGYTF. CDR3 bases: TGTGCCAGCAGCAGAAGACAGGGGTTTGGCTACACCTTC.

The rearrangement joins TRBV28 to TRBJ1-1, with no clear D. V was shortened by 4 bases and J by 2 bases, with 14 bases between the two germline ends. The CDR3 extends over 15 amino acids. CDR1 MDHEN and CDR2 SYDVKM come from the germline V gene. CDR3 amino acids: CASSSATGVNTEAFF. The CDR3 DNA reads TGTGCCAGCAGTTCCGCAACCGGGGTTAACACTGAAGCTTTCTTT.

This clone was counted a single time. Here the CDR3 reads CASSWGQTNYGYTF. The CDR3 DNA follows: TGTGCCAGCAGCTGGGGACAAACTAACTATGGCTACACCTTC. V is TRBV7-9 and J is TRBJ1-2; possibly TRBD1 for D (6 bases). Germline V gene lookup returns CDR1 SEHNR and CDR2 FQNEAQ (reference sequence). CDR3 length equals 14 residues. Trimming left V 4 bases short and J 0 bases short, with 9 bases between.

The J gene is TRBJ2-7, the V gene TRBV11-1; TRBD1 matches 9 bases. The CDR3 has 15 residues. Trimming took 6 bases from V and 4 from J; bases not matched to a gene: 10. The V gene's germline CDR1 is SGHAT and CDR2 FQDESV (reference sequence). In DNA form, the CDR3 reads TGTGCCAGCAGTTTCCGGCGGACAGGGGCGTACGAGCAGTACTTC. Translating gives CASSFRRTGAYEQYF.

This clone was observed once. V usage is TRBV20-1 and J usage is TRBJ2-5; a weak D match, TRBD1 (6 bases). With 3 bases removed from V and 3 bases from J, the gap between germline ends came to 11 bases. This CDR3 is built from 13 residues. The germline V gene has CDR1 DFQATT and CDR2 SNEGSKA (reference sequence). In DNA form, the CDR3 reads TGCAGTGCTAGTCGGGACATAGAAGAGACCCAGTACTTC. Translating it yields CSASRDIEETQYF.

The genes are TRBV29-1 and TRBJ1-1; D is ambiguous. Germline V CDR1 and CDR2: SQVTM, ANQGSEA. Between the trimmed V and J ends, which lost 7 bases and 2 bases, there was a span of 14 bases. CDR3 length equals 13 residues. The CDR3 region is CSAVEGTNTEAFF. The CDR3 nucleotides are TGCAGCGCCGTCGAGGGCACCAACACTGAAGCTTTCTTT.

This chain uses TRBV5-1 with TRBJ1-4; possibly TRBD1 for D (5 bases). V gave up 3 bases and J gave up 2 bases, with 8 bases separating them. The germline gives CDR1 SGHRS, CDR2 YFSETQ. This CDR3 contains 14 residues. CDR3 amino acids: CASSWGRTNEKLFF. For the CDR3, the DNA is TGCGCCAGCAGCTGGGGGAGGACTAATGAAAAACTGTTTTTT.

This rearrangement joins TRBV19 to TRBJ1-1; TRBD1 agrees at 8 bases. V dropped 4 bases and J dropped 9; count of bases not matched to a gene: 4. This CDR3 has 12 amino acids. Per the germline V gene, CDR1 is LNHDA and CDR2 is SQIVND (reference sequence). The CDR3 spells CASSTGQGKAFF. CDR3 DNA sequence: TGTGCCAGTAGTACCGGACAGGGTAAAGCTTTCTTT.

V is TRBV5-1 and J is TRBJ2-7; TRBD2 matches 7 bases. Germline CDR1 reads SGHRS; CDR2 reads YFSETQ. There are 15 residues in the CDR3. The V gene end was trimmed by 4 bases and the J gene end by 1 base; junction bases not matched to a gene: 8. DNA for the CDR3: TGCGCCAGCAGCGTGGGCGCGGGGGAGTCCTACGAGCAGTACTTC. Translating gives CASSVGAGESYEQYF.

The CDR3: CASSLDGGYTGELFF. Here the CDR3 DNA reads TGTGCCAGCAGCTTGGATGGGGGCTACACCGGGGAGCTGTTTTTT. The chain links TRBV5-4 to TRBJ2-2; TRBD1 is a possible D gene (6 bases). Germline CDR1 and CDR2: SGHNT and YYREEE (reference sequence). V was trimmed by 0 bases and J by 3 bases, leaving 9 bases between them. The CDR3 length is 15 residues.

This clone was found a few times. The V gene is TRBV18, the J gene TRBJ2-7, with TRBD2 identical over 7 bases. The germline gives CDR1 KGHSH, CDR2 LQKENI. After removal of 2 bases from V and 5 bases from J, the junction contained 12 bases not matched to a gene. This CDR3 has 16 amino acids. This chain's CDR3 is CASSPSLWRETHEQYF. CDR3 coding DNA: TGTGCCAGCTCACCAAGTCTGTGGCGGGAGACCCACGAGCAGTACTTC.

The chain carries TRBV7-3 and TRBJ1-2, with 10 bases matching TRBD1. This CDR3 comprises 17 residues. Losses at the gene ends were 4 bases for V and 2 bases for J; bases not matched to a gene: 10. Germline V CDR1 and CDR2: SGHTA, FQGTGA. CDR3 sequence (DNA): TGTGCCAGCAGCTCGGACCCGGGACAGGGGCCAAACTATGGCTACACCTTC. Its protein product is CASSSDPGQGPNYGYTF. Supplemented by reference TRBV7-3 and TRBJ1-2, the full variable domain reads GAGVSQTPSNKVTEKGKYVELRCDPISGHTALYWYRQSLGQGPEFLIYFQGTGAADDSGLPNDRFFAVRPEGSVSTLKIQRTERGDSAVYLCASSSDPGQGPNYGYTFGSGTRLTVV.

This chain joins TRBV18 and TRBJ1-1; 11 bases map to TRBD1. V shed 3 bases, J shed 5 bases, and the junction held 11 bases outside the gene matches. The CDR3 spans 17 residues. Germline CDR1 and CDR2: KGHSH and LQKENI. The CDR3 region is CASSPQRTGGAWTEAFF. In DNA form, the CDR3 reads TGTGCCAGCTCACCCCAGAGGACAGGGGGCGCTTGGACTGAAGCTTTCTTT. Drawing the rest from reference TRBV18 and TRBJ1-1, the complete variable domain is NAGVMQNPRHLVRRRGQEARLRCSPMKGHSHVYWYRQLPEEGLKFMVYLQKENIIDESGMPKERFSAEFPKEGPSILRIQQVVRGDSAAYFCASSPQRTGGAWTEAFFGQGTRLTVV.

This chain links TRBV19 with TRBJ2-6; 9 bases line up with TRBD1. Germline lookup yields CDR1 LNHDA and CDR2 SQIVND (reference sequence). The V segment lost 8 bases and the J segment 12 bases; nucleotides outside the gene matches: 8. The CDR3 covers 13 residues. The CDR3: CASSRDRAFVLTF. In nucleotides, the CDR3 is TGTGCCAGTTCCCGGGACAGGGCCTTCGTCCTGACTTTC.

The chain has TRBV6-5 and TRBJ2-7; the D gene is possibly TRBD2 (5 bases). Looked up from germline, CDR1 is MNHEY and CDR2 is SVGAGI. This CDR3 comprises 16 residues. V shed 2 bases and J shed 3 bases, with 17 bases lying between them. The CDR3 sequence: CASSYDRPGLNYEQYF. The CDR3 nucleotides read TGTGCCAGCAGTTACGATCGGCCAGGACTTAACTACGAGCAGTACTTC.

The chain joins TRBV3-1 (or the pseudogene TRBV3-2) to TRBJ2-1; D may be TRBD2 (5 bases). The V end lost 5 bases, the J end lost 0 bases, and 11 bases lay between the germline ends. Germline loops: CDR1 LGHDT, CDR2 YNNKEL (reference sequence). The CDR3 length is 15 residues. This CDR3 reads CASSETSNSYNEQFF. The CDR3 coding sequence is TGTGCCAGCAGCGAAACTAGTAACTCCTACAATGAGCAGTTCTTC.

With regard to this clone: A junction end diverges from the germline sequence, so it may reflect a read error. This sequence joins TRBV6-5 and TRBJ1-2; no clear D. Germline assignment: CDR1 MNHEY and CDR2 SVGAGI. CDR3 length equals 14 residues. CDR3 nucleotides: TGTGCCGGCAGCACGAGAGGAGAGAGGAATGGCTACACCTTC. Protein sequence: CAGSTRGERNGYTF.

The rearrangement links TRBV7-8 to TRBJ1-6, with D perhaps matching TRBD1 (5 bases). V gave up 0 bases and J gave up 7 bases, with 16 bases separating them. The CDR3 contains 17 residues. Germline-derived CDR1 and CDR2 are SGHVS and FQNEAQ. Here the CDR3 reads CASSLAGWAGRNSPLHF. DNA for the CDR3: TGTGCCAGCAGCTTAGCGGGTTGGGCGGGACGAAATTCACCCCTCCACTTT.

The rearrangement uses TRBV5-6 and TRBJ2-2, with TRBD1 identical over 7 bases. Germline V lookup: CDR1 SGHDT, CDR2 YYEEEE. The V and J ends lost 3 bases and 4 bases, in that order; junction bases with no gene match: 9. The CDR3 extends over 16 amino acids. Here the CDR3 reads CASSSAGTATTGELFF. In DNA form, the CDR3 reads TGTGCCAGCAGCTCAGCCGGGACAGCGACCACCGGGGAGCTGTTTTTT.

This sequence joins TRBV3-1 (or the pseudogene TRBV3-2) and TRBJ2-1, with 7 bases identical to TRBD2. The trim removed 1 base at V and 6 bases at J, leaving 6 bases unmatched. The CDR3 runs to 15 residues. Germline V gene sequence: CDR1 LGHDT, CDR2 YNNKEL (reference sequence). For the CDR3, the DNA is TGTGCCAGCAGCCAAGTTCCGGGAGGAGGCAATGAGCAGTTCTTC. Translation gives CASSQVPGGGNEQFF.

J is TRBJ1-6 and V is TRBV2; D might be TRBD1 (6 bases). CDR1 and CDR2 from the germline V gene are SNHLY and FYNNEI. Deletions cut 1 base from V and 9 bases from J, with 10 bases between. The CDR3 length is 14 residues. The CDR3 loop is CASSEGDRSSPLHF. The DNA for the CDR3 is TGTGCCAGCAGTGAAGGTGACAGGTCTTCACCCCTCCACTTT.

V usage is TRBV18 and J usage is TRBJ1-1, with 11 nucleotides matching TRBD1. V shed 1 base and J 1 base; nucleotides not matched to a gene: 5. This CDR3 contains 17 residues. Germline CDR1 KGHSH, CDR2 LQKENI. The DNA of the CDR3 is TGTGCCAGCTCACCACGGACAGGGGGCGTAGGGAACACTGAAGCTTTCTTT. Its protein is CASSPRTGGVGNTEAFF.

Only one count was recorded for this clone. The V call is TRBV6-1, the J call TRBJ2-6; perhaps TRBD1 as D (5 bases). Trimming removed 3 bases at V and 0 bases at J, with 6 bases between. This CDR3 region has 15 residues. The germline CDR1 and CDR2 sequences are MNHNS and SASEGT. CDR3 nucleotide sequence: TGTGCCAGCAGTGAGGGGCTCTCTGGGGCCAACGTCCTGACTTTC. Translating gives CASSEGLSGANVLTF.

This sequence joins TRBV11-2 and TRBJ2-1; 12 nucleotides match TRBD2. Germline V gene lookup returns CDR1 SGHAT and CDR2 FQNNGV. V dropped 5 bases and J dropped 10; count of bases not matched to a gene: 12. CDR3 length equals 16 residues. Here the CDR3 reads CASSRLAGDIPGEQFF. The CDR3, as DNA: TGTGCCAGCAGCCGACTAGCGGGGGATATCCCTGGAGAGCAGTTCTTC.